The T cell receptor beta chain under discussion was sequenced for a study of technical replicates of blood from a few donors. Profiling relied on immunoSEQ multiplex PCR, and the TCRdb table lists in-frame clones only, not all of them. Among under 85,000 clones listed, around 86% were seen once. In germline, CDR1 is SGHTA, CDR2 FQGNSA. The germline V and J ends were trimmed by 3 bases and 0 bases, with 11 bases remaining between them. The CDR3 is 15 residues long. The rearrangement links TRBV7-2 to TRBJ1-2; D is ambiguous. The TCR sequence derives from a human donor in good health. Some clones in this sample may be carry-over from other donors' samples. The sequenced material came from PBMCs. In DNA, the CDR3 is TGTGCCAGCAGCTTTTCGGAGGCTACTAACTATGGCTACACCTTC. Encoded protein: CASSFSEATNYGYTF.